This TCR beta chain was sequenced during a study of blood T cells in healthy people across ages. It was with a sample-barcoded 5' primer and a J-beta primer mix that a second PCR of roughly 6 to 11 cycles was run. Every molecule of cDNA carried a tag from a template-switch adaptor with 12 random nucleotides. Any given sample supplied a minimum of 2.5 million CDR3-containing paired-end reads. TCRdb reprocessed the 5' RACE reads with MiXCR, giving one entry per CDR3 protein. The data contain approximately 1.5 million distinct CDR3 sequences, roughly a third of them seen just once; the ten biggest clones take up approximately 11%. A minimum of 6 million PBMCs was isolated per sample. CDR3 length: 16 residues. Germline-derived CDR1 and CDR2 are KGHSH and LQKENI. With V trimmed by 6 bases and J by 7 bases, 14 bases remained unmatched. A note on this clonotype: Antigen specificity is unknown.

Whole-study results and caveats: Age showed a roughly linear inverse relationship with TCR beta diversity per million T cells.

This receptor was obtained from a woman under 40 in good health. The chain couples TRBV18 to TRBJ2-7, with TRBD1 identical over 11 bases. The sequencing sample was made of blood. The CDR3 is CASSNDRWTGGEEQYF. The CDR3 DNA follows: TGTGCCAGCTCCAATGACCGTTGGACAGGGGGCGAAGAGCAGTACTTC.